These 10 T cell receptor beta chains were all obtained from the same sample, sequenced in a study of blood T cell repertoires in COVID-19. Profiled with immunoSEQ multiplex PCR; TCRdb holds only in-frame clones, not every one. The table lists 190,000 or so clones, around 88% of them singletons. Sequencing was carried out using peripheral blood. The receptors shown here come from a man in his fifties with active or convalescent COVID-19.

Notes on this clone: Other DNA sequences of this sample code for an identical CDR3. The chain is built from TRBV15 and TRBJ2-3, with TRBD2 matching over 11 bases. Unmatched junction bases numbered 0, after V lost 1 base and J lost 0 bases. The CDR3 length is 16 residues. Germline V gives CDR1 LNHNV, CDR2 YYDKDF (reference sequence). This CDR3 is CATSRGLAGSTDTQYF. Here the CDR3 DNA reads TGTGCCACCAGCAGAGGACTAGCGGGAAGCACAGATACGCAGTATTTT.

This clone turned up a few times. The chain joins TRBV28 to TRBJ2-1; 9 bases line up with TRBD1. Germline CDR1 MDHEN, CDR2 SYDVKM. The CDR3 loop spans 12 amino acids. The V and J ends lost 4 bases and 13 bases, in that order; junction bases with no gene match: 5. This CDR3 is CASSSRTGAQFF. CDR3 in DNA: TGTGCCAGCAGTTCAAGGACAGGGGCCCAGTTCTTC.

This chain uses TRBV10-3 with TRBJ1-2; D not resolved. The CDR3 runs 15 residues. V was shortened by 5 bases and J by 0 bases, with 13 bases between the two germline ends. The germline V gene has CDR1 ENHRY and CDR2 SYGVKD. CDR3 protein: CAISRDRSPNYGYTF. DNA for the CDR3: TGTGCCATCAGTAGAGACCGGAGTCCTAACTATGGCTACACCTTC.

V gene TRBV6-5 combines with J gene TRBJ1-2, with TRBD1 as a possible D gene (6 bases). CDR1 is MNHEY, CDR2 SVGAGI, per germline. CDR3 length: 15 amino acids. With 5 bases removed from V and 2 bases from J, the gap between germline ends came to 15 bases. CDR3 residues: CASSMDSNYNYGYTF. The CDR3 DNA reads as TGTGCCAGCAGTATGGACAGCAACTACAACTATGGCTACACCTTC.

This chain links TRBV7-2 with TRBJ1-2; TRBD1 agrees at 9 bases. V gave up 5 bases and J gave up 8 bases; unmatched junction bases: 9. The CDR3 has 14 residues. Germline CDR1 reads SGHTA; CDR2 reads FQGNSA. The DNA for the CDR3 is TGTGCCAGCAGCCCGACCGGGACAGGGATCGGCTACACCTTC. Its translation: CASSPTGTGIGYTF.

This sequence joins TRBV11-2 and TRBJ1-1; 9 positions agree with TRBD1. The CDR3 is made up of 17 amino acids. V gave up 6 bases and J gave up 0 bases; unmatched junction bases: 11. Per germline, CDR1 SGHAT and CDR2 FQNNGV. As DNA, the CDR3 is TGTGCCAGCAGGTTAACCGGGACAGGGACCTTGAACACTGAAGCTTTCTTT. Translation gives CASRLTGTGTLNTEAFF.

This clone has only a few counts. The V gene is TRBV4-3, the J gene TRBJ2-7; unclear D gene. Germline-derived CDR1 and CDR2 are LGHNA and YSLEER. With 1 base removed from V and 2 bases from J, the gap between germline ends came to 9 bases. The CDR3 has 14 residues. CDR3 amino acids: CASSQAHRAYEQYF. CDR3 nucleotide sequence: TGCGCCAGCAGCCAAGCTCACCGCGCCTACGAGCAGTACTTC.

The CDR3 nucleotides read TGTGCCAGCAGCTCTTACGGGACAGGGACCTACGAGCAGTACTTC. Its protein is CASSSYGTGTYEQYF. This chain joins TRBV5-6 and TRBJ2-7, with 9 bases that match TRBD1. This CDR3 contains 15 residues. Germline V lookup: CDR1 SGHDT, CDR2 YYEEEE. V lost 3 bases and J lost 2; bases outside the gene matches: 6.

In its sample, this clone was seen once. The chain joins TRBV6-5 to TRBJ1-5; TRBD1 is a possible D gene (5 bases). This CDR3 spans 16 amino acids. Per germline, CDR1 MNHEY and CDR2 SVGAGI. Trimming removed 4 bases from V and 0 bases from J, with 13 bases in between. The CDR3 loop is CASSLQVEVSNQPQHF. The CDR3 DNA sequence: TGTGCCAGCAGTTTACAGGTAGAGGTTAGCAATCAGCCCCAGCATTTT.

This chain uses TRBV6-6 with TRBJ1-1, with 8 bases fitting TRBD1. This CDR3 is built from 15 residues. V shed 2 bases, J shed 5 bases, and the junction held 7 bases outside the gene matches. From germline, CDR1 is MNHNY and CDR2 SVGAGI (reference sequence). The CDR3 region has the DNA TGTGCCAGCAGTTACCCCACAGGGGGGGAAACTGAAGCTTTCTTT. This codes for CASSYPTGGETEAFF.